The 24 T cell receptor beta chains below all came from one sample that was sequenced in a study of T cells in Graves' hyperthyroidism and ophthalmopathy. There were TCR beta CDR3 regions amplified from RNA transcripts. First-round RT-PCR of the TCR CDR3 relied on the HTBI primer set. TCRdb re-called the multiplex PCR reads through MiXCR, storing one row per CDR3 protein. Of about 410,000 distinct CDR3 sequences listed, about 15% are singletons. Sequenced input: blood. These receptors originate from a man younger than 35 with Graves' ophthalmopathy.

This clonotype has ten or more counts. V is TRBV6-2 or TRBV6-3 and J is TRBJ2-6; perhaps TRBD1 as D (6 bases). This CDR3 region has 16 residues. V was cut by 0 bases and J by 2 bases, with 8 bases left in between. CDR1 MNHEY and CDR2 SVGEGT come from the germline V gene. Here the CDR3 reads CASSYSKGAGANVLTF. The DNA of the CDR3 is TGTGCCAGCAGTTACTCGAAGGGGGCTGGGGCCAACGTCCTGACTTTC.

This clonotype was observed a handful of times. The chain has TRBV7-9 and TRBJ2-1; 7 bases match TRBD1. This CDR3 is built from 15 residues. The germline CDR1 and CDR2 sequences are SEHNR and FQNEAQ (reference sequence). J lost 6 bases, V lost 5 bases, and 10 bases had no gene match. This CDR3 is CASSAYRGEVNEQFF. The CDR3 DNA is TGTGCCAGCAGCGCCTACAGGGGAGAGGTCAATGAGCAGTTCTTC.

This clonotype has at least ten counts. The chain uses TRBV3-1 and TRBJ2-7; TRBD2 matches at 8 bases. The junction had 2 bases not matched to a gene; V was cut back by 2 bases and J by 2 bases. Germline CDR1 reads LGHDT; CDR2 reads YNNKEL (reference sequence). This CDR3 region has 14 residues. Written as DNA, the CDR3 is TGTGCCAGCAGCCAAACGGGGGGGCCCTACGAGCAGTACTTC. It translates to CASSQTGGPYEQYF.

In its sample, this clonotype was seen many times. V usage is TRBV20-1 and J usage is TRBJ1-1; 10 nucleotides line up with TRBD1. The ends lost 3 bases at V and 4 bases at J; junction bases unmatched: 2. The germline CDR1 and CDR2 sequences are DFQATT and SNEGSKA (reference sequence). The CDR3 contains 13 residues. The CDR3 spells CSARRDRGTEAFF. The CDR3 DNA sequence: TGCAGTGCTAGGCGGGACAGGGGCACTGAAGCTTTCTTT.

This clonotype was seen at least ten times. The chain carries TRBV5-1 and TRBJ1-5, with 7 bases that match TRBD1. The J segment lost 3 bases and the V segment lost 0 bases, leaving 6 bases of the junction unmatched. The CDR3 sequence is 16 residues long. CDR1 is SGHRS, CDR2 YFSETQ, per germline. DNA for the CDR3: TGCGCCAGCAGCTTGGTAGGGGACAGCTACAATCAGCCCCAGCATTTT. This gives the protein CASSLVGDSYNQPQHF.

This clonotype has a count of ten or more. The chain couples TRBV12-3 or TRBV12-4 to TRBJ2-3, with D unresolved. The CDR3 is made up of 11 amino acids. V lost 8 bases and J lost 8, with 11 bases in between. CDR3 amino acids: CASGPFTTQYF. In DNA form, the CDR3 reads TGTGCCAGCGGACCGTTCACTACGCAGTATTTT.

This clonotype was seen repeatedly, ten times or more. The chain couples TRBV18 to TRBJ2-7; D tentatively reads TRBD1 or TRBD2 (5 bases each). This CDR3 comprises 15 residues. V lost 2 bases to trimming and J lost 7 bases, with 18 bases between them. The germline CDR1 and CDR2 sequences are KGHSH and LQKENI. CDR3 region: CASSPIFQGEGEQYF. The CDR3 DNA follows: TGTGCCAGCTCACCAATATTCCAGGGAGAGGGTGAGCAGTACTTC.

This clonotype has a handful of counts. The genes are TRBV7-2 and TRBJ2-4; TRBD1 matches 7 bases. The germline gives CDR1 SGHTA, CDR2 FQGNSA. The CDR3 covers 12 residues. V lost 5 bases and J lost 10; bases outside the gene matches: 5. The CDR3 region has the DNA TGTGCCAGCAGCATACCAGGGGGAATTCAGTACTTC. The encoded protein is CASSIPGGIQYF.

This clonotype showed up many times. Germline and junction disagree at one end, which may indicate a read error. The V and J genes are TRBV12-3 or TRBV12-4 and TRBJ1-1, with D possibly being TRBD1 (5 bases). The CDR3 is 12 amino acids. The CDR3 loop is CASSLGRPITVF. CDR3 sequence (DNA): TGTGCCAGCAGTCTGGGACGGCCCATAACTGTCTTT.

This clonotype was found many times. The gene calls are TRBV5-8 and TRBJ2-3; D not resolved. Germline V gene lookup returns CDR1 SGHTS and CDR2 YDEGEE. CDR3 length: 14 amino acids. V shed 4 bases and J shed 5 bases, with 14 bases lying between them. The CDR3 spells CASSPFRMGDTQYF. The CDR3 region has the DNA TGTGCCAGCAGCCCCTTTCGGATGGGAGATACGCAGTATTTT. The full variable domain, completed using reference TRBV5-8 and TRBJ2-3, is EAGVTQSPTHLIKTRGQQATLRCSPISGHTSVYWYQQALGLGLQFLLWYDEGEERNRGNFPPRFSGRQFPNYSSELNVNALELEDSALYLCASSPFRMGDTQYFGPGTRLTVL.

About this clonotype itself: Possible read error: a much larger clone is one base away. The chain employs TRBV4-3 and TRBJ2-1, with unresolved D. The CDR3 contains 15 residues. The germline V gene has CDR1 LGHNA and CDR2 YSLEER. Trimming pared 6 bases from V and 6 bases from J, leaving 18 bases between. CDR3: CASRARPTPGNEQFF. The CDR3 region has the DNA TGCGCCAGCAGGGCGCGTCCTACTCCCGGCAATGAGCAGTTCTTC.

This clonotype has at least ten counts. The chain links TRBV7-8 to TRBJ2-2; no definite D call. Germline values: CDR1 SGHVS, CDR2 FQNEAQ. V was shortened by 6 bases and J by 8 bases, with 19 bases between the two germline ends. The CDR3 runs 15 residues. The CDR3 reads CASSDFLDAWGELFF. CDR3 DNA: TGTGCCAGCAGTGACTTCCTGGATGCTTGGGGGGAGCTGTTTTTT.

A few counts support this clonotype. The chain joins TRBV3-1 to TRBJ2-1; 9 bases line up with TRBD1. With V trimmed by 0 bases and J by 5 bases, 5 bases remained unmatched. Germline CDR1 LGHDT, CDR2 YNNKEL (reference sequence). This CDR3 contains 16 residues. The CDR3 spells CASSQDLGTGNNEQFF. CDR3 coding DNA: TGTGCCAGCAGCCAAGATCTTGGGACAGGGAACAATGAGCAGTTCTTC.

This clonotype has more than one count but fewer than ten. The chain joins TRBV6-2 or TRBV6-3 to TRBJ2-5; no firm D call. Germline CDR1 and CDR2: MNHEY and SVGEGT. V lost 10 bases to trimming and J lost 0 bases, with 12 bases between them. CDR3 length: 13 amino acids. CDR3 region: CATLGMNQETQYF. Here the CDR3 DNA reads TGTGCCACCCTAGGCATGAACCAAGAGACCCAGTACTTC.

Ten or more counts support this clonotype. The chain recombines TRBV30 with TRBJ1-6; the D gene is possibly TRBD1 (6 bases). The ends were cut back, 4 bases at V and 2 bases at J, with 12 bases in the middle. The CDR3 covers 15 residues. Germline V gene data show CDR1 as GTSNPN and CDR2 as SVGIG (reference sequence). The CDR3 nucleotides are TGTGCCTGGACTGAGGGGGTGACCTATAATTCACCCCTCCACTTT. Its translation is CAWTEGVTYNSPLHF.

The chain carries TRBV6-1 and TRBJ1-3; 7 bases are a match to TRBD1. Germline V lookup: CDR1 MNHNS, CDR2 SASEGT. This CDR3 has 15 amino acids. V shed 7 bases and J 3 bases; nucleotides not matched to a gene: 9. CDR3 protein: CASMLRGSFGNTIYF. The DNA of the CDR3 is TGTGCCAGCATGCTCAGGGGGTCTTTTGGAAACACCATATATTTT.

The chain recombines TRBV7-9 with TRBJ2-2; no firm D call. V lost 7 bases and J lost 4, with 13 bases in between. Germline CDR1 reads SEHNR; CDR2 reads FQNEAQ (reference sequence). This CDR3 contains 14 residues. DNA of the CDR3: TGTGCCAGCACCCCTCCCCTGGGCACCGGGGAGCTGTTTTTT. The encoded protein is CASTPPLGTGELFF.

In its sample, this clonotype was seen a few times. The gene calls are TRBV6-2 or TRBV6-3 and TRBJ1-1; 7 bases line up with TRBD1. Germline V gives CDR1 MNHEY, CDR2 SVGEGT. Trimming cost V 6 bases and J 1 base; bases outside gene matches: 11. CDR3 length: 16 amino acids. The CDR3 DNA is TGTGCCAGCAGCCGCCCCCCGACAGGGAGGAACACTGAAGCTTTCTTT. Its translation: CASSRPPTGRNTEAFF.

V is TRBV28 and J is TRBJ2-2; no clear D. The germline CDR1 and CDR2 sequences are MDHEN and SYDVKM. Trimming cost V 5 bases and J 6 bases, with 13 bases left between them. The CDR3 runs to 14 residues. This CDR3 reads CASSVPLVSGELFF. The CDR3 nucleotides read TGTGCCAGCAGTGTCCCGTTAGTCTCCGGGGAGCTGTTTTTT.

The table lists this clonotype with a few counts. CDR3 coding DNA: TGTGCCAGCTCACTAGACAGGGACCTTAACTATGGCTACACCTTC. Its translation: CASSLDRDLNYGYTF. V is TRBV18 and J is TRBJ1-2; 7 bases align to TRBD1. Per germline, CDR1 KGHSH and CDR2 LQKENI. J gave up 1 base and V 4 bases, and 6 bases lay outside the gene matches. CDR3 length: 15 residues.

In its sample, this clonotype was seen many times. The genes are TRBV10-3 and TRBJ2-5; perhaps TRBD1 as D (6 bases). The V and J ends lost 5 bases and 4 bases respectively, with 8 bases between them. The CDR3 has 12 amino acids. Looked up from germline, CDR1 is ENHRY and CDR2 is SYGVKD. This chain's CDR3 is CAISQGSETQYF. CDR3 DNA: TGTGCCATCAGTCAGGGGTCAGAGACCCAGTACTTC.

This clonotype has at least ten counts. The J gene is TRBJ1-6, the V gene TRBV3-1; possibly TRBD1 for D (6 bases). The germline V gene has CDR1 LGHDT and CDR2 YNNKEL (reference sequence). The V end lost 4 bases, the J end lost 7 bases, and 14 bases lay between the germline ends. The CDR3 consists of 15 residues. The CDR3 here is CASSRSGVRNSPLHF. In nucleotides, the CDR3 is TGTGCCAGCAGCCGGTCAGGGGTACGAAATTCACCCCTCCACTTT.

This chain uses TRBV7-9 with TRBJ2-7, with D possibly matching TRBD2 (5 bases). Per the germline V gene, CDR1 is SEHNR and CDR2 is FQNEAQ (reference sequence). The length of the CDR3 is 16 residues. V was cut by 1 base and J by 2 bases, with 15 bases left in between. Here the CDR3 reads CASSLDRTGRAYEQYF. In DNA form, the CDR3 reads TGTGCCAGCAGCTTAGATAGGACGGGGAGAGCCTACGAGCAGTACTTC.

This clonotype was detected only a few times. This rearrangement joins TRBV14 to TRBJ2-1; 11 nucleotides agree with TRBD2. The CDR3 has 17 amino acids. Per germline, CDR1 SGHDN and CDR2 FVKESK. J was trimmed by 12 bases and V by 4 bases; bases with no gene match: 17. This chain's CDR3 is CASSPSAITSGSWLQFF. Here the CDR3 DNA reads TGTGCCAGCAGCCCTTCAGCTATTACTAGCGGGAGCTGGTTGCAGTTCTTC.